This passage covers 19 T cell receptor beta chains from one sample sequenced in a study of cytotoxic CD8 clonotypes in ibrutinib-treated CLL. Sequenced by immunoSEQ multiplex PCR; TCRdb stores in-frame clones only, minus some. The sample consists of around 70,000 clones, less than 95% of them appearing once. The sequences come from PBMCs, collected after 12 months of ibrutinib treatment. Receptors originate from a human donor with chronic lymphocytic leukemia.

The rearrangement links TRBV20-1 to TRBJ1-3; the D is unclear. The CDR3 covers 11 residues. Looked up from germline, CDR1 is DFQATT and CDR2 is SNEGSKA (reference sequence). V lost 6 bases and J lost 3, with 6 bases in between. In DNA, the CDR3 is TGCAGTGCGGCAGGTGGAAACACCATATATTTT. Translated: CSAAGGNTIYF.

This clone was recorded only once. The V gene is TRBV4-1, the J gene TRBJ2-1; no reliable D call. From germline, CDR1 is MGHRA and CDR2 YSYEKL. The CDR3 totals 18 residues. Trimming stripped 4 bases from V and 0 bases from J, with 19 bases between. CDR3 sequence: CASSPFEWTEGSYNEQFF. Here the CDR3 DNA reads TGCGCCAGCAGCCCTTTCGAATGGACCGAAGGCTCCTACAATGAGCAGTTCTTC.

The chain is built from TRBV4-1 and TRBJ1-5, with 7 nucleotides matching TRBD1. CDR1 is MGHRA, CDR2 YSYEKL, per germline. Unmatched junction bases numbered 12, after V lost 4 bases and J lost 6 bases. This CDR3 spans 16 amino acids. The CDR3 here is CASSPGSVRGGQPQHF. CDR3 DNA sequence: TGCGCCAGCAGCCCCGGCTCGGTCAGGGGGGGTCAGCCCCAGCATTTT.

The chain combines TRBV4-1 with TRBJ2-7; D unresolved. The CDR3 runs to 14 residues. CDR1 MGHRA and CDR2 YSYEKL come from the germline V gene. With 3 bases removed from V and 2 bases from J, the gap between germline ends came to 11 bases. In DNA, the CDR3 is TGCGCCAGCAGCCAGACCCGACTTGCCTACGAGCAGTACTTC. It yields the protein CASSQTRLAYEQYF.

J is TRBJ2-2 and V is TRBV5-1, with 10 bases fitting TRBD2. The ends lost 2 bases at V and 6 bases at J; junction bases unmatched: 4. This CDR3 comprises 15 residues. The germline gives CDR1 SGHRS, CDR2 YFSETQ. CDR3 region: CASSFASGSPGELFF. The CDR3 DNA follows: TGCGCCAGCAGCTTTGCTAGCGGGAGTCCCGGGGAGCTGTTTTTT.

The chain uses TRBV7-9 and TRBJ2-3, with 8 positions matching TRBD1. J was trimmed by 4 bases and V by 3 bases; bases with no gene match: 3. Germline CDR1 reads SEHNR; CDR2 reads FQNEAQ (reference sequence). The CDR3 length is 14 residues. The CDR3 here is CASSFGQGADTQYF. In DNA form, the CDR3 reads TGTGCCAGCAGCTTTGGACAGGGCGCAGATACGCAGTATTTT.

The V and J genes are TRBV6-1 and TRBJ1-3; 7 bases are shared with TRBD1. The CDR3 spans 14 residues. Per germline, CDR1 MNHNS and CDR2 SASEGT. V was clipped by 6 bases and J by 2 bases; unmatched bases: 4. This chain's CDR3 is CASSSQGTGNTIYF. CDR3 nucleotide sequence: TGTGCCAGCAGCTCACAGGGGACTGGAAACACCATATATTTT.

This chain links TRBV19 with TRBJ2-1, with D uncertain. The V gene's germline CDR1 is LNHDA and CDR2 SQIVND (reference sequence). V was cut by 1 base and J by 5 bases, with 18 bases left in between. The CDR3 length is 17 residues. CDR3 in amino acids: CASSIGFWAPENNEQFF. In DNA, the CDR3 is TGTGCCAGTAGTATAGGGTTTTGGGCCCCCGAAAACAATGAGCAGTTCTTC.

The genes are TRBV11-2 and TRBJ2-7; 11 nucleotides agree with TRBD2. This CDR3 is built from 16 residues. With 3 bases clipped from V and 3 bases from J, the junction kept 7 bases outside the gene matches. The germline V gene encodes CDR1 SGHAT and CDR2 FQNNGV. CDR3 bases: TGTGCCAGCAGCTTGGGGACTAGCGGAACTCTCTACGAGCAGTACTTC. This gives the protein CASSLGTSGTLYEQYF.

The CDR3 DNA reads as TGTGCCAGCAGTGAGACAGGGTATCCCACTGAAGCTTTCTTT. Amino acids: CASSETGYPTEAFF. The chain couples TRBV25-1 to TRBJ1-1; 7 nucleotides match TRBD1. Germline CDR1 and CDR2: MGHDK and SYGVNS. The ends lost 3 bases at V and 4 bases at J; junction bases unmatched: 5. The CDR3 extends over 14 amino acids.

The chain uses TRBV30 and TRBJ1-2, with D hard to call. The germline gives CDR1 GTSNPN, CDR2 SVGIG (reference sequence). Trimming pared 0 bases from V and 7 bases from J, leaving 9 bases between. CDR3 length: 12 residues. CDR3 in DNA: TGTGCCTGGAGTGTAGATAATGCTGGCTACACCTTC. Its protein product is CAWSVDNAGYTF. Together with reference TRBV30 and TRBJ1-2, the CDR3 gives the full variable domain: SQTIHQWPATLVQPVGSPLSLECTVEGTSNPNLYWYRQAAGRGLQLLFYSVGIGQISSEVPQNLSASRPQDRQFILSSKKLLLSDSGFYLCAWSVDNAGYTFGSGTRLTVV.

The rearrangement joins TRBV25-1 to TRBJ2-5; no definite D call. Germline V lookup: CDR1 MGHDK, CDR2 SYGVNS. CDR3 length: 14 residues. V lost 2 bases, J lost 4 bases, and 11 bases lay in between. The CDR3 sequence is CASSEQVSGETQYF. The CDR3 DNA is TGTGCCAGCAGTGAACAGGTTTCGGGAGAGACCCAGTACTTC.

CDR3 loop: CASSAVQGFYGYTF. The CDR3 DNA sequence: TGTGCCAGCAGTGCGGTACAGGGGTTCTATGGCTACACCTTC. The rearrangement links TRBV25-1 to TRBJ1-2; 7 nucleotides line up with TRBD1. Germline V gene data show CDR1 as MGHDK and CDR2 as SYGVNS. After removal of 4 bases from V and 4 bases from J, the junction contained 6 bases not matched to a gene. This CDR3 region has 14 residues.

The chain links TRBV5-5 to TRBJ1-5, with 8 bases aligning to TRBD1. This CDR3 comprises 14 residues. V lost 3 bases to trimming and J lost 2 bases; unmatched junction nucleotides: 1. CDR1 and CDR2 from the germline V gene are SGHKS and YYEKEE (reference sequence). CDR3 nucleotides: TGTGCCAGCAGCTCGGACAGGGGCAATCAGCCCCAGCATTTT. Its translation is CASSSDRGNQPQHF. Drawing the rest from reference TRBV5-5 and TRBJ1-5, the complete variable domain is DAGVTQSPTHLIKTRGQQVTLRCSPISGHKSVSWYQQVLGQGPQFIFQYYEKEERGRGNFPDRFSARQFPNYSSELNVNALLLGDSALYLCASSSDRGNQPQHFGDGTRLSIL.

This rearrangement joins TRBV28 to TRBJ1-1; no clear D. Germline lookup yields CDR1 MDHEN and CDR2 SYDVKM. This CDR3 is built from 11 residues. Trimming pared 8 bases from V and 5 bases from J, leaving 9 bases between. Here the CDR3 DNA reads TGTGCCAGCCTAAGGCGAACTGAAGCTTTCTTT. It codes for CASLRRTEAFF. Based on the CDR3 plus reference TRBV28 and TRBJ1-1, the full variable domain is DVKVTQSSRYLVKRTGEKVFLECVQDMDHENMFWYRQDPGLGLRLIYFSYDVKMKEKGDIPEGYSVSREKKERFSLILESASTNQTSMYLCASLRRTEAFFGQGTRLTVV.

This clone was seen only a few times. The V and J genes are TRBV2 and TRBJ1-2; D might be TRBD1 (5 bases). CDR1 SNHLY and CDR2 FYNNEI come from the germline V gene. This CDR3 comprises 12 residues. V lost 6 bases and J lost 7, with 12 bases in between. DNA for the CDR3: TGTGCCAGCAGAGAGCAGGGTCGTGGCTACACCTTC. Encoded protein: CASREQGRGYTF.

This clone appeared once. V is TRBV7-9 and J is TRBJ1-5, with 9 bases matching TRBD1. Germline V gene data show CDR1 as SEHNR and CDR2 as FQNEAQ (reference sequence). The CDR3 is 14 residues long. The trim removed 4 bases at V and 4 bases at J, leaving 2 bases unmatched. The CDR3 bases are TGTGCCAGCAGCTCAGGGACAGGGAATCAGCCCCAGCATTTT. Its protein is CASSSGTGNQPQHF.

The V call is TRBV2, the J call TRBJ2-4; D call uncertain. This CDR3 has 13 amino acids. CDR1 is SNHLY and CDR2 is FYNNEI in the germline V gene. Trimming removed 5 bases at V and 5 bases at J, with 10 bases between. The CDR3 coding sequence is TGTGCCAGCAGTCTATCGAGGCAAAACATTCAGTACTTC. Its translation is CASSLSRQNIQYF.

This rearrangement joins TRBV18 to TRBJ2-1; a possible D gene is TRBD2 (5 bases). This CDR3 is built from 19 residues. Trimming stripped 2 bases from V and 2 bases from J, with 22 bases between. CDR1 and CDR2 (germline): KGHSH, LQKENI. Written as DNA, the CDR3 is TGTGCCAGCTCACCAGGGCAGTCTCGGGATTCAGGACCCTACAATGAGCAGTTCTTC. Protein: CASSPGQSRDSGPYNEQFF.